This entry lists 5 T cell receptor beta chains sequenced from one sample in a study of glioma-infiltrating T cells. TCR alpha and beta CDR3 regions were amplified from RNA using iRepertoire nested multiplex PCR. Each CDR3 protein gets one entry after TCRdb re-called the multiplex PCR reads with MiXCR. The sample includes under 150,000 distinct CDR3 sequences, approximately 24% seen only once; the top ten take roughly 29%. The sample taken for sequencing was glioma tissue, nonneoplastic brain tissue, or PBMCs (not recorded which). Receptors were obtained from a human donor with low-grade glioma or glioblastoma, undergoing nonglioma brain surgery, or in good health (not recorded which).

This chain connects TRBV11-2 to TRBJ1-4; a weak D match, TRBD1 (5 bases). This CDR3 comprises 14 residues. Germline V gene sequence: CDR1 SGHAT, CDR2 FQNNGV. V was clipped by 1 base and J by 10 bases, with 13 bases between them. This CDR3 is CASSLGLGAVKLFF. The DNA for the CDR3 is TGTGCCAGCAGCTTAGGGCTTGGGGCCGTAAAACTGTTTTTT.

Here the CDR3 reads CASSRTGGATEAFF. The CDR3, as DNA: TGTGCCAGCTCACGAACAGGGGGTGCCACTGAAGCTTTCTTT. This chain connects TRBV18 to TRBJ1-1; TRBD1 matches 8 bases. The germline V gene encodes CDR1 KGHSH and CDR2 LQKENI. The CDR3 has 14 amino acids. V dropped 4 bases and J dropped 4; count of bases not matched to a gene: 5.

This clonotype was counted a few times. The chain links TRBV20-1 to TRBJ2-5, with 7 bases aligning to TRBD2. CDR1 is DFQATT and CDR2 is SNEGSKA in the germline V gene (reference sequence). The CDR3 is made up of 14 amino acids. After removal of 3 bases from V and 0 bases from J, the junction contained 4 bases not matched to a gene. The DNA for the CDR3 is TGCAGTGCTAGGGCGGGAGTGTACCAAGAGACCCAGTACTTC. It specifies CSARAGVYQETQYF.

The CDR3 sequence: CASRGGNSGANVLTF. The DNA for the CDR3 is TGTGCCAGCAGGGGGGGAAACTCTGGGGCCAACGTCCTGACTTTC. V is TRBV27 and J is TRBJ2-6, with a tentative D call TRBD2 (6 bases). Germline CDR1 and CDR2: MNHEY and SMNVEV (reference sequence). Trimming pared 6 bases from V and 0 bases from J, leaving 9 bases between. This CDR3 comprises 15 residues.

The rearrangement joins TRBV18 to TRBJ1-1, with unresolved D. V lost 1 base and J lost 3, with 12 bases in between. The germline V gene has CDR1 KGHSH and CDR2 LQKENI. The CDR3 spans 15 residues. CDR3 nucleotide sequence: TGTGCCAGCTCACCACTACCGGCCCGAGACACTGAAGCTTTCTTT. Its translation: CASSPLPARDTEAFF.